The source of this T cell receptor (beta chain) is a study of blood T cell repertoires in COVID-19. TCRdb's table, derived via immunoSEQ multiplex PCR, lists solely in-frame clones and lacks some. The sample lists some 130,000 clones, about 80% occurring once. The germline CDR1 and CDR2 sequences are LGHDT and YNNKEL (reference sequence). This CDR3 has 13 residues. Trimming shortened V by 3 bases and J by 4 bases, and 9 bases separated the two germline ends. The sequenced sample consisted of PBMCs or T cells enriched from blood (not recorded which). The sequence was collected from a woman aged 45-65 years who had recovered from COVID-19. The J gene is TRBJ1-2, the V gene TRBV3-1 (or the pseudogene TRBV3-2), with D hard to call. DNA for the CDR3: TGTGCCAGCAGCCAGGACTTACCCTATGGCTACACCTTC. Residues: CASSQDLPYGYTF.